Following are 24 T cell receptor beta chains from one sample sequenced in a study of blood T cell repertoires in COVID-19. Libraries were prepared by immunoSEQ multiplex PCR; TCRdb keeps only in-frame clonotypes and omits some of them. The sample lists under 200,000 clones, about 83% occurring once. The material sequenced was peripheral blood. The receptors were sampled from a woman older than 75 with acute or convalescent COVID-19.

Here the CDR3 DNA reads TGCGCCAGCAGGGTGGGGACAGGGTACGTCGAGCAGTACTTC. Amino acid sequence: CASRVGTGYVEQYF. The genes are TRBV5-1 and TRBJ2-7; 9 bases are a match to TRBD1. This CDR3 is 14 amino acids long. J was trimmed by 6 bases and V by 5 bases; bases with no gene match: 9. Looked up from germline, CDR1 is SGHRS and CDR2 is YFSETQ.

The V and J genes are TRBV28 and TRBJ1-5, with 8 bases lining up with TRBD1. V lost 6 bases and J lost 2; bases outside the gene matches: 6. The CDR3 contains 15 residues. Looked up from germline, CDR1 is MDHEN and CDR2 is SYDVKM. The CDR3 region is CASSSTGVGNQPQHF. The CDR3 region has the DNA TGTGCCAGCAGCTCGACAGGGGTAGGCAATCAGCCCCAGCATTTT.

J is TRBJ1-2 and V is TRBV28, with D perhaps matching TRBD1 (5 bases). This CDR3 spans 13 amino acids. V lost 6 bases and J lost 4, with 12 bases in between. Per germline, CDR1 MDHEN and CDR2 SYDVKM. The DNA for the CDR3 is TGTGCCAGCAGGAAGACAGAGACCTATGGCTACACCTTC. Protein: CASRKTETYGYTF.

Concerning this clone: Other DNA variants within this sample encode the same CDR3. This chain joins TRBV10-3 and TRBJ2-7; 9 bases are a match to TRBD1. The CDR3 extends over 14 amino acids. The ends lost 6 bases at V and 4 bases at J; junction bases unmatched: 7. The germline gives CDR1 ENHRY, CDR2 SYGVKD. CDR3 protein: CAIREGQGNYEQYF. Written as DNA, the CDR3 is TGTGCCATCAGAGAGGGACAGGGAAATTACGAGCAGTACTTC.

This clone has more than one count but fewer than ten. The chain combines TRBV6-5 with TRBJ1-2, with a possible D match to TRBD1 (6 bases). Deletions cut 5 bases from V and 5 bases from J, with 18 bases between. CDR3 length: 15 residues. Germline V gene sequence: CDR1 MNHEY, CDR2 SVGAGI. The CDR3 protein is CASSTTYRATYGYTF. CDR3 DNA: TGTGCCAGCAGTACCACTTACAGGGCAACATATGGCTACACCTTC.

The CDR3 sequence is CASSFRTSLGTQYF. In nucleotides, the CDR3 is TGTGCCAGCAGTTTCAGGACTAGCTTAGGGACCCAGTACTTC. The chain joins TRBV27 to TRBJ2-5; TRBD2 matches 8 bases. Germline V lookup: CDR1 MNHEY, CDR2 SMNVEV (reference sequence). The CDR3 is 14 residues long. V lost 3 bases and J lost 7; bases outside the gene matches: 7.

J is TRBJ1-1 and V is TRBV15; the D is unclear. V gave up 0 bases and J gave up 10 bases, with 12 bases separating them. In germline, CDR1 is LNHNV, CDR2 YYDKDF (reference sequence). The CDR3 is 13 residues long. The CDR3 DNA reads TGTGCCACCAGCAGAGATAGGGCGGGCTTAGCTTTCTTT. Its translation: CATSRDRAGLAFF.

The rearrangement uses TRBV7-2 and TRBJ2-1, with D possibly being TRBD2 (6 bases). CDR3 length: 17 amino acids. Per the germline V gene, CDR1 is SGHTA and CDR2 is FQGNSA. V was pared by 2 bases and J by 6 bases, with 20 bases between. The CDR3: CASSLSRAVRGVNEQFF. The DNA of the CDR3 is TGTGCCAGCAGCTTATCTAGAGCGGTGCGGGGTGTCAATGAGCAGTTCTTC. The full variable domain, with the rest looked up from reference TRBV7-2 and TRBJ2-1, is GAGVSQSPSNKVTEKGKDVELRCDPISGHTALYWYRQSLGQGLEFLIYFQGNSAPDKSGLPSDRFSAERTGGSVSTLTIQRTQQEDSAVYLCASSLSRAVRGVNEQFFGPGTRLTVL.

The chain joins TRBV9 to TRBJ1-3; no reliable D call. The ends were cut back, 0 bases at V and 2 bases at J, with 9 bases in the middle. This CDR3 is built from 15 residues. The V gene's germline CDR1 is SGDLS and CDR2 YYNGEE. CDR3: CASSVEPGAGNTIYF. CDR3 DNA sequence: TGTGCCAGCAGCGTAGAGCCCGGGGCTGGAAACACCATATATTTT.

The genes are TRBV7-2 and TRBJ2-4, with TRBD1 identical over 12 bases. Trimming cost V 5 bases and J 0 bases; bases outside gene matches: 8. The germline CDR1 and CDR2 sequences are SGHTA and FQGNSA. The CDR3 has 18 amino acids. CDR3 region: CASSVGTGGSIAKNIQYF. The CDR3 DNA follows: TGTGCCAGCAGCGTAGGGACAGGGGGCTCGATAGCCAAAAACATTCAGTACTTC.

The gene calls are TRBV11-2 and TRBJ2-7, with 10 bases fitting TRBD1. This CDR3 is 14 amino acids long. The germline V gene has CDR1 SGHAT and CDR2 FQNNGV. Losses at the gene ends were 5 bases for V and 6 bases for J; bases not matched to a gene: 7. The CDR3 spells CASSIDRGLSEQYF. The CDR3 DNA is TGTGCCAGCAGCATTGACAGGGGGCTTAGCGAGCAGTACTTC.

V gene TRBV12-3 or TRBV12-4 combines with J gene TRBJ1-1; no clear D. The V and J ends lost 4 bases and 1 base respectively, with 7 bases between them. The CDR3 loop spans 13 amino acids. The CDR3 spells CASSYGENTEAFF. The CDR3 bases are TGTGCCAGCAGTTATGGAGAGAACACTGAAGCTTTCTTT.

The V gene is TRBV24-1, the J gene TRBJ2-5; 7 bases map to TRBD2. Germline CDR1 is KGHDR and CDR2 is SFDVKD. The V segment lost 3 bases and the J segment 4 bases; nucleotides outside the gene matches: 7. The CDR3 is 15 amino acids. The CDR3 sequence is CATSDGGGAVETQYF. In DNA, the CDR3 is TGTGCCACCAGTGATGGGGGAGGGGCGGTAGAGACCCAGTACTTC.

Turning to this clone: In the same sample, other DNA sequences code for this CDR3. CDR3 loop: CASSLAVAVSSYNEQFF. CDR3 nucleotide sequence: TGTGCCAGCAGCTTAGCGGTAGCGGTTAGCTCCTACAATGAGCAGTTCTTC. The chain has TRBV7-6 and TRBJ2-1; a weak D match, TRBD2 (6 bases). Between the trimmed V and J ends, which lost 0 bases and 0 bases, there was a span of 12 bases. The CDR3 contains 17 residues. The germline V gene has CDR1 SGHVS and CDR2 FNYEAQ.

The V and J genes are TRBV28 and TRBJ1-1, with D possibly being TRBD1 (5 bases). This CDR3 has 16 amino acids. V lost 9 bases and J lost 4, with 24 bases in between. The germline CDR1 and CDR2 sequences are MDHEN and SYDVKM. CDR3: CASRANQPSRGTEAFF. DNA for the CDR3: TGTGCCAGTCGCGCGAATCAGCCGAGTAGGGGCACTGAAGCTTTCTTT.

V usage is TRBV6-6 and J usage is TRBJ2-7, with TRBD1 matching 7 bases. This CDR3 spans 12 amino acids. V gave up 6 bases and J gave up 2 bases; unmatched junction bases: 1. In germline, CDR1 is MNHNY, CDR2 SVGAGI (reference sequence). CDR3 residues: CASRGTAYEQYF. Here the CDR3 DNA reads TGTGCCAGCAGAGGGACAGCCTACGAGCAGTACTTC.

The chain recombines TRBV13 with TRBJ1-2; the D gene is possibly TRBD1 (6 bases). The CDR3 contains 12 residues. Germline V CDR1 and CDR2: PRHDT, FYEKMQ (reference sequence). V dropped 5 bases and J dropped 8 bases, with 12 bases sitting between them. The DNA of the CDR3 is TGTGCCAGCAGCCGGACAGCTGTGGGCTACACCTTC. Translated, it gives CASSRTAVGYTF.

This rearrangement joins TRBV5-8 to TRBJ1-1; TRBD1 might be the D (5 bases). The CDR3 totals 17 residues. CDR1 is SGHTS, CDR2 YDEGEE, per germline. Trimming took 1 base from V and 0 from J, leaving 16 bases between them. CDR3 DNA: TGTGCCAGCAGCTTGTTAAGAGGGGAGGGAATGAACACTGAAGCTTTCTTT. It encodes CASSLLRGEGMNTEAFF.

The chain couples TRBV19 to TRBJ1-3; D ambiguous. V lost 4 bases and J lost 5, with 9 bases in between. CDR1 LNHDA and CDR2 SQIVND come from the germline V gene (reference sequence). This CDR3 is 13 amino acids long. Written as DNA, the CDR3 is TGTGCCAGTAGTACGGACGGGAGAAACACCATATATTTT. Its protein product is CASSTDGRNTIYF.

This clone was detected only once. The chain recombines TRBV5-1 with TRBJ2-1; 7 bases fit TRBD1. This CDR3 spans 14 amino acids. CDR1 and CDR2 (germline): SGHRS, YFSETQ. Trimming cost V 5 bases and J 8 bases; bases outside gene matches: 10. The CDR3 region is CASRRDRAQDEQFF. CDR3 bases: TGCGCCAGCAGGAGAGACAGGGCTCAGGATGAGCAGTTCTTC.

The CDR3 DNA reads TGTGCCAGCAGCGACAGGGGTTACACCTACGAGCAGTACTTC. Translation gives CASSDRGYTYEQYF. The V and J genes are TRBV2 and TRBJ2-7; 8 nucleotides agree with TRBD1. V shed 6 bases, J shed 2 bases, and the junction held 6 bases outside the gene matches. Germline V lookup: CDR1 SNHLY, CDR2 FYNNEI. The CDR3 contains 14 residues.

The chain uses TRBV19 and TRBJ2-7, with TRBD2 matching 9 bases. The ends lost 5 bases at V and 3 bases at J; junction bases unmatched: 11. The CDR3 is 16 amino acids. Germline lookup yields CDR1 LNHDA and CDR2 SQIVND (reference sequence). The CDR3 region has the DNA TGTGCCAGTAGTTCCCCGGCTAGCGGGATGGTCTACGAGCAGTACTTC. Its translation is CASSSPASGMVYEQYF.

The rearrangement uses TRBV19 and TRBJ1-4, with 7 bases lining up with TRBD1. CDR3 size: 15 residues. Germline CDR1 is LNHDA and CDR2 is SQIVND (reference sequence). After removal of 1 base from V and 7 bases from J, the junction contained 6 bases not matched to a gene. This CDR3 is CASSIGGGGREKLFF. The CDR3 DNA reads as TGTGCCAGTAGTATAGGCGGAGGGGGCCGTGAAAAACTGTTTTTT.

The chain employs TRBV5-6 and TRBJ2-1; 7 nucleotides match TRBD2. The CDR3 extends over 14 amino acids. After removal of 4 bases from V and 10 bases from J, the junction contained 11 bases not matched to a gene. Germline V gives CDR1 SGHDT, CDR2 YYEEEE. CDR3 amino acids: CASSPVGGVREQFF. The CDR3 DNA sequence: TGTGCCAGCAGCCCCGTTGGGGGGGTCAGGGAGCAGTTCTTC.